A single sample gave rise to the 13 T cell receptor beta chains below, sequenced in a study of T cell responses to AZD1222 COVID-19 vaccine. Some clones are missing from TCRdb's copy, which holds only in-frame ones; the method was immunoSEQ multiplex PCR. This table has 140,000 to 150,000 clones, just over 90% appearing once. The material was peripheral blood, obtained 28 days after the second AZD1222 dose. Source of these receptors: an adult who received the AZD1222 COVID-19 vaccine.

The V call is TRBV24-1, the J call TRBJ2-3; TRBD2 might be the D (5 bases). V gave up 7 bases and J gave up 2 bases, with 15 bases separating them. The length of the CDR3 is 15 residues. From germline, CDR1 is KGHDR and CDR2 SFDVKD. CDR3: CATSAGISPTDTQYF. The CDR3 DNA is TGTGCCACCAGCGCCGGGATTAGCCCCACAGATACGCAGTATTTT.

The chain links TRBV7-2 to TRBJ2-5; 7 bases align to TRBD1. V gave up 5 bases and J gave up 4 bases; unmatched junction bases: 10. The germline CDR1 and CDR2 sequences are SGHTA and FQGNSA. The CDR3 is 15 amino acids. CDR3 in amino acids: CASSATGLGRETQYF. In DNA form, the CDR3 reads TGTGCCAGCAGCGCGACAGGGCTTGGGAGAGAGACCCAGTACTTC.

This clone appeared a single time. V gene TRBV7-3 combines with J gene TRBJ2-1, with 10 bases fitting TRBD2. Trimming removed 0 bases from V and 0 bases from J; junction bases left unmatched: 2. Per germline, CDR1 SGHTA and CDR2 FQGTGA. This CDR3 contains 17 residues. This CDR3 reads CASSLTSGRSSYNEQFF. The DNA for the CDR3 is TGTGCCAGCAGCTTAACTAGCGGGAGGAGCTCCTACAATGAGCAGTTCTTC.

The CDR3 nucleotides read TGTGCCAGCAGTTACAGTCGGACAGGTCAAGAGACCCAGTACTTC. Its translation is CASSYSRTGQETQYF. J is TRBJ2-5 and V is TRBV6-6; 7 bases agree with TRBD1. CDR3 length: 15 amino acids. Looked up from germline, CDR1 is MNHNY and CDR2 is SVGAGI (reference sequence). With V trimmed by 2 bases and J by 2 bases, 5 bases remained unmatched.

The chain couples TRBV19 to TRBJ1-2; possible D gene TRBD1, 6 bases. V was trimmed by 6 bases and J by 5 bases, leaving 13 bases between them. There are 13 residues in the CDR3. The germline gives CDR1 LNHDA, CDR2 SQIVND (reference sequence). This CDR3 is CASRQGGSYGYTF. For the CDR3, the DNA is TGTGCCAGTAGACAGGGAGGATCGTATGGCTACACCTTC. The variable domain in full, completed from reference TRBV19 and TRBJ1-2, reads DGGITQSPKYLFRKEGQNVTLSCEQNLNHDAMYWYRQDPGQGLRLIYYSQIVNDFQKGDIAEGYSVSREKKESFPLTVTSAQKNPTAFYLCASRQGGSYGYTFGSGTRLTVV.

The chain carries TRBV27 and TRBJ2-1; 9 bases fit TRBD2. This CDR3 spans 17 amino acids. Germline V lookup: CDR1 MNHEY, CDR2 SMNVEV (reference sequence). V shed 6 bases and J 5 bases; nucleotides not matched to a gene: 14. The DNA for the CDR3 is TGTGCCAGCAGCCCCTTTTTAGCGGGAGAACCCAACAATGAGCAGTTCTTC. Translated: CASSPFLAGEPNNEQFF.

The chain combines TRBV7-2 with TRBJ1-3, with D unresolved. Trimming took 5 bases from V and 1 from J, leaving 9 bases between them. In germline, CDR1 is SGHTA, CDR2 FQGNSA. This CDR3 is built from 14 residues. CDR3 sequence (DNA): TGTGCCAGCAGCCCTCGGTTATCTGGAAACACCATATATTTT. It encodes CASSPRLSGNTIYF.

CDR3 residues: CASSDKGKQPQHF. CDR3 coding DNA: TGTGCCAGCAGCGACAAAGGGAAGCAGCCCCAGCATTTT. The rearrangement joins TRBV2 to TRBJ1-5; no clear D gene. This CDR3 region has 13 residues. Germline assignment: CDR1 SNHLY and CDR2 FYNNEI. V was trimmed by 6 bases and J by 7 bases, leaving 13 bases between them.

The CDR3 DNA follows: TGCGCCAGCAGCCCCCTTGGAGCGGTTACATACAATGAGCAGTTCTTC. This gives the protein CASSPLGAVTYNEQFF. The chain employs TRBV5-1 and TRBJ2-1; D may be TRBD2 (5 bases). CDR1 is SGHRS and CDR2 is YFSETQ in the germline V gene. V was shortened by 4 bases and J by 4 bases, with 18 bases between the two germline ends. The CDR3 has 16 amino acids. Full variable domain (missing parts from reference TRBV5-1 and TRBJ2-1): KAGVTQTPRYLIKTRGQQVTLSCSPISGHRSVSWYQQTPGQGLQFLFEYFSETQRNKGNFPGRFSGRQFSNSRSEMNVSTLELGDSALYLCASSPLGAVTYNEQFFGPGTRLTVL.

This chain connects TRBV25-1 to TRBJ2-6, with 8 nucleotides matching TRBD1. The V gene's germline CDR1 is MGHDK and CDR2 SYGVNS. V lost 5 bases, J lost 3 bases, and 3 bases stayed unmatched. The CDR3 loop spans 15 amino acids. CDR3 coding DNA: TGTGCCAGCAGTCAGACAGGGGATGGGGCCAACGTCCTGACTTTC. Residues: CASSQTGDGANVLTF.

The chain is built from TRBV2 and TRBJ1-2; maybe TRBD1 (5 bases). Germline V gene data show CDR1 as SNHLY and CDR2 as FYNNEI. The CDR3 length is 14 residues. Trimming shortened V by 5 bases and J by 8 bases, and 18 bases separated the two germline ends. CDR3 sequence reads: CASSPETDRGGYTF. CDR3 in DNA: TGTGCCAGCAGTCCCGAAACGGATAGGGGCGGCTACACCTTC.

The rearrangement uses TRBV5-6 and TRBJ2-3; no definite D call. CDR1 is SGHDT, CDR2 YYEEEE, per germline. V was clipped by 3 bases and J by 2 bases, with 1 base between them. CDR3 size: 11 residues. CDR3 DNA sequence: TGTGCCAGCAGCTCCACAGATACGCAGTATTTT. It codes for CASSSTDTQYF.

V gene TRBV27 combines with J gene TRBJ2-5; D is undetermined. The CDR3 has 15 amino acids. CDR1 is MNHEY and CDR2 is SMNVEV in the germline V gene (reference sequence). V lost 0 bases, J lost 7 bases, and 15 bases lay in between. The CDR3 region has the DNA TGTGCCAGCAGTTTATCGGGTACTGGTGTAGGGACCCAGTACTTC. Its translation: CASSLSGTGVGTQYF.